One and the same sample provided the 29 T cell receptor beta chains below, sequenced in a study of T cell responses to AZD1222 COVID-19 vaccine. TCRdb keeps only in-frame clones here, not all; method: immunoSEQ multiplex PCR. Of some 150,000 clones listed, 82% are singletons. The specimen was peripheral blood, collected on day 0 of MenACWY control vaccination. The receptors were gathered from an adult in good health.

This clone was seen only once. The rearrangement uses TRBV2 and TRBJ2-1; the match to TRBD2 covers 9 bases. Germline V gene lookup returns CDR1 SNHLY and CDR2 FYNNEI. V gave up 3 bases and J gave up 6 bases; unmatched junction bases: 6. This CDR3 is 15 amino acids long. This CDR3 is CASSDSGGWGNEQFF. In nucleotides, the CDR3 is TGTGCCAGCAGTGATAGCGGGGGTTGGGGCAATGAGCAGTTCTTC. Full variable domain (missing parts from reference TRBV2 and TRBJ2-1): EPEVTQTPSHQVTQMGQEVILRCVPISNHLYFYWYRQILGQKVEFLVSFYNNEISEKSEIFDDQFSVERPDGSNFTLKIRSTKLEDSAMYFCASSDSGGWGNEQFFGPGTRLTVL.

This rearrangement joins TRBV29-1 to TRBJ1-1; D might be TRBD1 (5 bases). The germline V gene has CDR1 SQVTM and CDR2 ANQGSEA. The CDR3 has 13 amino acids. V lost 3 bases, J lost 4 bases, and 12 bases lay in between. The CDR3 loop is CSVESSGTTEAFF. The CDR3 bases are TGCAGCGTTGAGTCGTCAGGGACCACTGAAGCTTTCTTT.

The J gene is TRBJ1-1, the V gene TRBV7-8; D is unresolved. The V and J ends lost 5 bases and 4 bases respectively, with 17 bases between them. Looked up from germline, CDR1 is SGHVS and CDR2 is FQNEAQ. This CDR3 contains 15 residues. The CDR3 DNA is TGTGCCAGCAGCCCACCTCTGCGGAGAGGCACTGAAGCTTTCTTT. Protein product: CASSPPLRRGTEAFF.

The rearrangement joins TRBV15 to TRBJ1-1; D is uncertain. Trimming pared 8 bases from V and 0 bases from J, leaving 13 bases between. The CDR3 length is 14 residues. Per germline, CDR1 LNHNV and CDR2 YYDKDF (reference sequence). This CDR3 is CATSVWGLNTEAFF. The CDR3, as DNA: TGTGCCACCTCCGTGTGGGGTTTGAACACTGAAGCTTTCTTT.

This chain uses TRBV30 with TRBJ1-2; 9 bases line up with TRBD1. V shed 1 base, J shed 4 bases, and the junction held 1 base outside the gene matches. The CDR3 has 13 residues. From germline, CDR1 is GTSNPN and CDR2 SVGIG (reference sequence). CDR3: CAWSATGGYGYTF. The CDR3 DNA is TGTGCCTGGAGTGCGACAGGGGGCTATGGCTACACCTTC.

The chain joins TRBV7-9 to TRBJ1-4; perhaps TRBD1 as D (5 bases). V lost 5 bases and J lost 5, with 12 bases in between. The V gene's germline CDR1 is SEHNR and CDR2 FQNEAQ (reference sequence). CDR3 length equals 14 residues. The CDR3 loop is CASSPLGGNEKLFF. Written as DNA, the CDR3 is TGTGCCAGCAGCCCCCTCGGGGGGAATGAAAAACTGTTTTTT.

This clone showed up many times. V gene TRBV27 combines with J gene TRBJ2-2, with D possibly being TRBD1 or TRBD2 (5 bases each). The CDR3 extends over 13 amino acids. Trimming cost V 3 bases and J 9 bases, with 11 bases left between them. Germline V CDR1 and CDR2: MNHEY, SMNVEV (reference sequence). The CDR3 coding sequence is TGTGCCAGCAGTTTTCAGGGACCCCGGGAGCTGTTTTTT. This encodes CASSFQGPRELFF.

The CDR3 reads CASSQAYPRGYNEQFF. CDR3 DNA sequence: TGCGCCAGCAGCCAAGCTTATCCGCGGGGCTACAATGAGCAGTTCTTC. This chain uses TRBV4-1 with TRBJ2-1; TRBD2 might be the D (6 bases). With 1 base removed from V and 3 bases from J, the gap between germline ends came to 13 bases. The CDR3 consists of 16 residues. Germline CDR1 MGHRA, CDR2 YSYEKL.

CDR3 residues: CASSSTGVDGYTF. The CDR3 DNA reads as TGTGCCAGCAGTTCGACAGGGGTGGATGGCTACACCTTC. The chain has TRBV2 and TRBJ1-2; 8 nucleotides match TRBD1. The V gene end was trimmed by 5 bases and the J gene end by 6 bases; junction bases not matched to a gene: 5. The CDR3 runs to 13 residues. Germline V lookup: CDR1 SNHLY, CDR2 FYNNEI.

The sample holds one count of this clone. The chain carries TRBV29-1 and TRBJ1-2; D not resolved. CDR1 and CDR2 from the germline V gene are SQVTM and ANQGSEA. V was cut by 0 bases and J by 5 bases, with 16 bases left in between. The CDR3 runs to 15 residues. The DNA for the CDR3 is TGCAGCGTTGAAGATCTTGTCGAATCCCCATATGGCTACACCTTC. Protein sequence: CSVEDLVESPYGYTF.

In DNA, the CDR3 is TGTGCCAGCAGCCGCAACGCACCCAACTATGGCTACACCTTC. Translating it yields CASSRNAPNYGYTF. The chain couples TRBV27 to TRBJ1-2; D gene ambiguous. Trimming stripped 6 bases from V and 2 bases from J, with 13 bases between. The V gene's germline CDR1 is MNHEY and CDR2 SMNVEV (reference sequence). This CDR3 spans 14 amino acids.

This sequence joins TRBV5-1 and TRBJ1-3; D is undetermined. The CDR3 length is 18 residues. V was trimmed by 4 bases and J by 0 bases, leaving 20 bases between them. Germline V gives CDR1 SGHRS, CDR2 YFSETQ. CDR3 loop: CASSLSERLEHSGNTIYF. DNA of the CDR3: TGCGCCAGCAGCCTTTCAGAGAGGCTAGAGCACTCTGGAAACACCATATATTTT.

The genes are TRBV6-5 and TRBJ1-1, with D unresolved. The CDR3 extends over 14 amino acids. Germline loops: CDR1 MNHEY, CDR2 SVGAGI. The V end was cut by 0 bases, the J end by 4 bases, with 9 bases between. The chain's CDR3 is CASSYSLGITEAFF. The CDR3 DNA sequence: TGTGCCAGCAGTTACTCGCTGGGGATCACTGAAGCTTTCTTT.

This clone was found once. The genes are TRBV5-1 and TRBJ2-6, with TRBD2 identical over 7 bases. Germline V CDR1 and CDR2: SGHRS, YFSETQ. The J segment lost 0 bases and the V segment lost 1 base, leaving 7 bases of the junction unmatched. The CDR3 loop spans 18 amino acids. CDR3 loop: CASSLRGSPSSGANVLTF. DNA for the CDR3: TGCGCCAGCAGCTTGCGCGGGAGCCCGAGCTCTGGGGCCAACGTCCTGACTTTC.

The CDR3 DNA reads as TGTGCCAGCAGCGGGCGGACCCGCAGGGGGATCTCCTACAATGAGCAGTTCTTC. This encodes CASSGRTRRGISYNEQFF. The V call is TRBV9, the J call TRBJ2-1, with 7 bases fitting TRBD1. The CDR3 is 18 residues long. The V gene end was trimmed by 3 bases and the J gene end by 0 bases; junction bases not matched to a gene: 12. The V gene's germline CDR1 is SGDLS and CDR2 YYNGEE.

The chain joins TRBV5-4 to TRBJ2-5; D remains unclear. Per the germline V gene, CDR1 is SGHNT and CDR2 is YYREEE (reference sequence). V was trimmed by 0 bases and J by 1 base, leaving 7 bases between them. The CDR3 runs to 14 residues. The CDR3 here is CASSLARVQETQYF. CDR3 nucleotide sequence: TGTGCCAGCAGCTTGGCAAGGGTCCAAGAGACCCAGTACTTC.

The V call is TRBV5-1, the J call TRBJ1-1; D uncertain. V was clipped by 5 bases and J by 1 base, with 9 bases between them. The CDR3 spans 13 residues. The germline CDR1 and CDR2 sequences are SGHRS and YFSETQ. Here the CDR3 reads CASRFTENTEAFF. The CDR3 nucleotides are TGCGCCAGCAGATTCACAGAGAACACTGAAGCTTTCTTT. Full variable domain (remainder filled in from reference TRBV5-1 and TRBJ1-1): KAGVTQTPRYLIKTRGQQVTLSCSPISGHRSVSWYQQTPGQGLQFLFEYFSETQRNKGNFPGRFSGRQFSNSRSEMNVSTLELGDSALYLCASRFTENTEAFFGQGTRLTVV.

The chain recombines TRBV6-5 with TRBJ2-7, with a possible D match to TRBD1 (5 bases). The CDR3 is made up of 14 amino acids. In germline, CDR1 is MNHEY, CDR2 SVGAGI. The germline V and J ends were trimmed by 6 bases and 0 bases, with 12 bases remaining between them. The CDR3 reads CASSLQVTSYEQYF. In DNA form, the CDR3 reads TGTGCCAGCAGCCTACAGGTTACCTCCTACGAGCAGTACTTC.

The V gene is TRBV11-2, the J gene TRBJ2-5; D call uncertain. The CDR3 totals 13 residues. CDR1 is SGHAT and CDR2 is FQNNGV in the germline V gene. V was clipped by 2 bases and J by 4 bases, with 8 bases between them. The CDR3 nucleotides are TGTGCCAGCAGCTTACTTCCGGGAGAGACCCAGTACTTC. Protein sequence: CASSLLPGETQYF.

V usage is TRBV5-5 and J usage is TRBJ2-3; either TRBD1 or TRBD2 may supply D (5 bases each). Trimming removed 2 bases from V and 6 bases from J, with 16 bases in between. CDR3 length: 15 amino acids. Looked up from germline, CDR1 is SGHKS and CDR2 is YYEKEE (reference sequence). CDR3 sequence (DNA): TGTGCCAGCAGCTTAGGAAGGGCAGAGGGGGATACGCAGTATTTT. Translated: CASSLGRAEGDTQYF. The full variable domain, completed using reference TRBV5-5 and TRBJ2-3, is DAGVTQSPTHLIKTRGQQVTLRCSPISGHKSVSWYQQVLGQGPQFIFQYYEKEERGRGNFPDRFSARQFPNYSSELNVNALLLGDSALYLCASSLGRAEGDTQYFGPGTRLTVL.

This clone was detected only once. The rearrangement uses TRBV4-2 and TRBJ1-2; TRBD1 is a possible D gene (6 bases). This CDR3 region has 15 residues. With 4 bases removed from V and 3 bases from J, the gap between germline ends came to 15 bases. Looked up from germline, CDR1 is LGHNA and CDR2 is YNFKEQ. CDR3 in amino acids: CASSPSRGHDYGYTF. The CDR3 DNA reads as TGTGCCAGCAGCCCATCTCGGGGGCACGACTATGGCTACACCTTC.

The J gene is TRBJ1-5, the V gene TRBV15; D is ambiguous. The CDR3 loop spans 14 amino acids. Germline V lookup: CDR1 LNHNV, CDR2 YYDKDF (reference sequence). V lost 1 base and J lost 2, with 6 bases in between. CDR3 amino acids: CATSRVKGNQPQHF. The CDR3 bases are TGTGCCACCAGCAGAGTGAAGGGCAATCAGCCCCAGCATTTT.

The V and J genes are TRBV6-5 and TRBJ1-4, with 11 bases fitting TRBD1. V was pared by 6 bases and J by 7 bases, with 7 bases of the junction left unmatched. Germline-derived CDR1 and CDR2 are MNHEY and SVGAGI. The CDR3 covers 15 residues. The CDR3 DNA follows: TGTGCCAGCAGGACCGGACAGGGGGCTTCTGAAAAACTGTTTTTT. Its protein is CASRTGQGASEKLFF.

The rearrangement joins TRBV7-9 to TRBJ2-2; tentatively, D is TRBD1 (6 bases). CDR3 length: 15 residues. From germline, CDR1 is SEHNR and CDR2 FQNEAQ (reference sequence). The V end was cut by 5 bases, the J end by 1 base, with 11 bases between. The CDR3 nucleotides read TGTGCCAGCAGCCCGCGACAGGTGAACACCGGGGAGCTGTTTTTT. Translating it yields CASSPRQVNTGELFF.

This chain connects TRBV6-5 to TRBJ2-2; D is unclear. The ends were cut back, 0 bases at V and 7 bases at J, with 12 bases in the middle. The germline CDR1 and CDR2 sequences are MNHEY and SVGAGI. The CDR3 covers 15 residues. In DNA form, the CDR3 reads TGTGCCAGCAGTTACTCGGCTGGTCGGGTCGGGGAGCTGTTTTTT. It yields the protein CASSYSAGRVGELFF.

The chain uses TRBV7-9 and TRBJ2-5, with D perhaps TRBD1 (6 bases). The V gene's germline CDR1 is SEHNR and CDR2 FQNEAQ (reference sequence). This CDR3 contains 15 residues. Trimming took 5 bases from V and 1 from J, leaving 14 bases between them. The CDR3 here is CASSPSTGFQETQYF. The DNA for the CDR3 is TGTGCCAGCAGCCCTAGCACAGGGTTCCAAGAGACCCAGTACTTC.

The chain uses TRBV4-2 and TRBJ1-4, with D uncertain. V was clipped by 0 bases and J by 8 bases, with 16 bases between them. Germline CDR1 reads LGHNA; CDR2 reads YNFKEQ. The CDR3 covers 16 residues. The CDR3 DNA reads TGTGCCAGCAGCCAAGATCTAGGTCCAATAGGGGAAAAACTGTTTTTT. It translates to CASSQDLGPIGEKLFF.

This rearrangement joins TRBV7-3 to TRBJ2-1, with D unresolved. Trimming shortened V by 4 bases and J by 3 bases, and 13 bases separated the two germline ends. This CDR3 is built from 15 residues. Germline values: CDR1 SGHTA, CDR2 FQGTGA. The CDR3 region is CASSSVRSGYNEQFF. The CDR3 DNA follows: TGTGCCAGCAGCTCCGTACGAAGTGGCTACAATGAGCAGTTCTTC.

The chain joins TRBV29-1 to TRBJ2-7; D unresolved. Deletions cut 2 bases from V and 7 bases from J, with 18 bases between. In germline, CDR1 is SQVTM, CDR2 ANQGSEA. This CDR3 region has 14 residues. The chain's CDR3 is CSVEKPRFGCEQYV. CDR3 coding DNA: TGCAGCGTTGAAAAACCTAGATTTGGGTGTGAGCAGTACGTC.